The next 2 T cell receptor beta chains were all read from a single sample in a study of control samples from healthy donors and cancer patients. Sequencing was performed with immunoSEQ multiplex PCR; in TCRdb, only in-frame clones are kept and a portion is missing. Of under 450,000 clones in the sample, over 75% are singletons; the top ten hold around 6.5%. The sample was PBMCs. The source is a man aged 35 to 55 with head and neck cancer.

The chain links TRBV12-5 to TRBJ1-2, with 8 bases lining up with TRBD1. Germline CDR1 and CDR2: LGHNT and FRNRAP. V shed 6 bases, J shed 6 bases, and the junction held 9 bases outside the gene matches. This CDR3 has 14 residues. The CDR3 protein is CASGTTGGTNGYTF. CDR3 DNA: TGTGCTAGTGGGACCACAGGGGGTACTAATGGCTACACCTTC.

The rearrangement links TRBV7-9 to TRBJ2-7; D remains unclear. The CDR3 runs 15 residues. The V gene's germline CDR1 is SEHNR and CDR2 FQNEAQ (reference sequence). V lost 5 bases, J lost 0 bases, and 14 bases lay in between. CDR3 loop: CASSVTADPSYEQYF. In DNA, the CDR3 is TGTGCCAGCAGCGTAACAGCCGATCCCTCCTACGAGCAGTACTTC.